The 15 T cell receptor beta chains reported below all come from one sample, sequenced in a study of blood T cell repertoires in COVID-19. The protocol was immunoSEQ multiplex PCR, while the TCRdb copy is restricted to in-frame clones and leaves out a portion. This table has 200,000 to 300,000 clones, approximately 86% appearing once. The source material was peripheral blood. The receptors were sampled from an elderly man with acute or convalescent COVID-19.

V usage is TRBV28 and J usage is TRBJ2-1, with unresolved D. The CDR3 runs 11 residues. CDR1 MDHEN and CDR2 SYDVKM come from the germline V gene. Trimming left V 5 bases short and J 4 bases short, with 3 bases between. The CDR3 loop is CASSPYNEQFF. CDR3 coding DNA: TGTGCCAGCAGTCCTTACAATGAGCAGTTCTTC.

J is TRBJ2-7 and V is TRBV28, with D possibly TRBD1 on 7 matching bases. CDR1 and CDR2 (germline): MDHEN, SYDVKM. The V and J ends lost 10 bases and 5 bases respectively, with 21 bases between them. The CDR3 totals 14 residues. The CDR3: CATSKHSGGNEQYF. For the CDR3, the DNA is TGTGCCACCTCTAAACACTCAGGGGGGAACGAGCAGTACTTC.

This chain joins TRBV7-2 and TRBJ2-6; TRBD1 aligns across 10 bases. CDR3 size: 16 residues. CDR1 and CDR2 (germline): SGHTA, FQGNSA. J gave up 1 base and V 3 bases, and 0 bases lay outside the gene matches. Written as DNA, the CDR3 is TGTGCCAGCAGCTTGGGACAGGGGTCTGGGGCCAACGTCCTGACTTTC. Translating gives CASSLGQGSGANVLTF.

The V gene is TRBV6-5, the J gene TRBJ1-2, with D hard to call. CDR3 length equals 13 residues. Between the trimmed V and J ends, which lost 2 bases and 4 bases, there was a span of 8 bases. The germline CDR1 and CDR2 sequences are MNHEY and SVGAGI. The CDR3 DNA follows: TGTGCCAGCAGTTACGGGAGGGCCTATGGCTACACCTTC. It specifies CASSYGRAYGYTF.

The chain joins TRBV6-5 to TRBJ2-3; D remains unclear. Trimming took off 5 bases at V and 6 bases at J, with 9 bases between the two ends. Germline values: CDR1 MNHEY, CDR2 SVGAGI. The CDR3 spans 12 residues. The CDR3 is CASSPRSDTQYF. In DNA, the CDR3 is TGTGCCAGCAGTCCCCGTTCTGATACGCAGTATTTT.

The rearrangement uses TRBV5-1 and TRBJ2-3; D not certain. Trimming pared 0 bases from V and 4 bases from J, leaving 12 bases between. The CDR3 covers 15 residues. The V gene's germline CDR1 is SGHRS and CDR2 YFSETQ. As DNA, the CDR3 is TGCGCCAGCAGCTTGGCCAACAGTCGCCCAGATACGCAGTATTTT. Protein sequence: CASSLANSRPDTQYF. Full variable domain (outside the CDR3, taken from reference TRBV5-1 and TRBJ2-3): KAGVTQTPRYLIKTRGQQVTLSCSPISGHRSVSWYQQTPGQGLQFLFEYFSETQRNKGNFPGRFSGRQFSNSRSEMNVSTLELGDSALYLCASSLANSRPDTQYFGPGTRLTVL.

The chain carries TRBV5-1 and TRBJ1-6, with 8 bases fitting TRBD1. Germline CDR1 and CDR2: SGHRS and YFSETQ. This CDR3 has 15 amino acids. V lost 0 bases and J lost 9; bases outside the gene matches: 5. In DNA form, the CDR3 reads TGCGCCAGCAGCTTGGATCCAGGGGGCAGTTCACCCCTCCACTTT. Its protein product is CASSLDPGGSSPLHF.

This chain uses TRBV19 with TRBJ1-2, with a weak D call TRBD1 (5 bases). Germline V lookup: CDR1 LNHDA, CDR2 SQIVND (reference sequence). V was shortened by 4 bases and J by 12 bases, with 18 bases between the two germline ends. The CDR3 is 13 residues long. DNA for the CDR3: TGTGCCAGTAGTACCTCGACAGCCGCTACGAACACCTTC. As protein: CASSTSTAATNTF.

This sequence joins TRBV5-1 and TRBJ1-1, with a weak D call TRBD1 (5 bases). The V gene's germline CDR1 is SGHRS and CDR2 YFSETQ. There are 16 residues in the CDR3. Trimming removed 4 bases from V and 0 bases from J, with 16 bases in between. The CDR3 bases are TGCGCCAGCAGCCCTCCCCGGGGGGATTTGAACACTGAAGCTTTCTTT. Protein sequence: CASSPPRGDLNTEAFF.

The J gene is TRBJ2-3, the V gene TRBV6-2 or TRBV6-3, with 9 bases matching TRBD2. This CDR3 has 15 amino acids. V lost 4 bases, J lost 6 bases, and 8 bases stayed unmatched. CDR1 MNHEY and CDR2 SVGEGT come from the germline V gene. CDR3 region: CASSWVAGVTDTQYF. CDR3 sequence (DNA): TGTGCCAGCAGTTGGGTAGCGGGAGTTACGGATACGCAGTATTTT.

The table lists this clone with a few counts. This chain's CDR3 is CASSPRPGDGYTF. CDR3 bases: TGTGCCAGCAGCCCCCGACCAGGGGATGGCTACACCTTC. The chain recombines TRBV14 with TRBJ1-2; D may be TRBD1 (6 bases). V was clipped by 4 bases and J by 6 bases, with 12 bases between them. The CDR3 has 13 residues. Germline CDR1 is SGHDN and CDR2 is FVKESK.

The chain combines TRBV19 with TRBJ1-5; tentatively, D is TRBD1 (5 bases). This CDR3 region has 14 residues. V was clipped by 0 bases and J by 4 bases, with 7 bases between them. Germline-derived CDR1 and CDR2 are LNHDA and SQIVND (reference sequence). The chain's CDR3 is CASSIDRGNQPQHF. The CDR3 DNA sequence: TGTGCCAGTAGTATAGATCGGGGGAATCAGCCCCAGCATTTT.

The chain carries TRBV3-1 (or the pseudogene TRBV3-2) and TRBJ2-1, with D possibly being TRBD2 (6 bases). From germline, CDR1 is LGHDT and CDR2 YNNKEL (reference sequence). V shed 5 bases and J shed 10 bases, with 15 bases lying between them. This CDR3 has 13 residues. The CDR3: CASSLQLASEQFF. DNA of the CDR3: TGTGCCAGCAGCTTGCAACTAGCAAGCGAGCAGTTCTTC.

The chain uses TRBV5-1 and TRBJ2-1, with TRBD2 matching 12 bases. The CDR3 is made up of 15 amino acids. Germline trimming cut 4 bases from V and 5 bases from J; bases unmatched to any gene: 4. Germline lookup yields CDR1 SGHRS and CDR2 YFSETQ. The CDR3 DNA sequence: TGCGCCAGCAGCCCGAGGACTAGCGGGAACAATGAGCAGTTCTTC. It specifies CASSPRTSGNNEQFF.

V and J are TRBV14 and TRBJ2-3, with TRBD2 identical over 7 bases. Trimming took 4 bases from V and 3 from J; bases not matched to a gene: 7. CDR3 length: 15 residues. From germline, CDR1 is SGHDN and CDR2 FVKESK. CDR3 sequence reads: CASSPLWGGTDTQYF. In DNA form, the CDR3 reads TGTGCCAGCAGCCCCCTATGGGGGGGTACAGATACGCAGTATTTT.